The rows below give T cell receptor beta chains drawn from one sample of a study of T cells after yellow fever vaccination. TCRdb redid the calling of the 5' RACE reads with MiXCR, one entry per CDR3 protein. The data hold 70,000 or so distinct CDR3 sequences, with around 5% observed a single time. Sequenced here: CD4+ T cells sorted from PBMCs, sampled roughly 14 days after the first yellow fever vaccination. The receptor set was obtained from a man between 18 and 29 years old who received the YFV17D yellow fever vaccine. CDR3s include the opening cysteine and the closing phenylalanine or tryptophan. Fields, in order: V gene, clone size, D gene, J gene, CDR3 protein, CDR3 DNA. D genes are given only for firm matches. Some rows mark clone size as missing; the rest say once, few, many or name a class of expanded clone.

>TRBV7-2|many|-|TRBJ1-2
CASSSPGYQGYGYTF
TGTGCCAGCAGCTCACCGGGATATCAGGGCTATGGCTACACCTTC
>TRBV11-2|many|-|TRBJ1-4
CASSHWGGDEKLFF
TGTGCCAGCAGCCATTGGGGAGGCGATGAAAAACTGTTTTTT
>TRBV20-1|many|-|TRBJ2-7
CSARNLRRGDTQYF
TGCAGTGCTCGGAACCTTCGCAGGGGGGATACGCAGTACTTC
>TRBV6-1|many|TRBD2|TRBJ2-3
CASRIAGESTDTQYF
TGTGCCAGCAGAATAGCGGGGGAGAGCACAGATACGCAGTATTTT
>TRBV5-1|many|-|TRBJ1-1
CASSYTGLSEAFF
TGCGCCAGCAGTTACACGGGACTCTCTGAAGCTTTCTTT
>TRBV4-1|many|-|TRBJ1-1
CASRRSEAAREAFF
TGCGCCAGCAGGCGGAGCGAGGCCGCGCGGGAAGCTTTCTTT
>TRBV20-1|many|-|TRBJ2-3
CSPKTGADTQYF
TGCAGCCCCAAAACCGGGGCAGATACGCAGTATTTT
>TRBV9|many|TRBD2|TRBJ2-3
CASSVEPSGGGTQYF
TGTGCCAGCAGCGTAGAACCTAGCGGGGGTGGTACGCAGTATTTT
>TRBV2|many|-|TRBJ2-7
CASNGDLYEQYF
TGTGCCAGCAATGGAGACCTCTACGAGCAGTACTTC
>TRBV20-1|many|-|TRBJ2-7
CSAPPSQGYEQYF
TGCAGTGCGCCCCCTTCCCAGGGCTACGAGCAGTACTTC
>TRBV7-2|many|TRBD1|TRBJ2-1
CASSRDRAELFF
TGTGCCAGCAGCCGGGACAGGGCAGAACTGTTCTTC
>TRBV5-8|few|-|TRBJ2-6
CASSFPSSSGANVLTF
TGTGCCAGCAGCTTCCCTTCTAGCTCTGGGGCCAACGTCCTGACTTTC
>TRBV12-3/TRBV12-4|many|-|TRBJ1-5
CASSFGEINQPQHF
TGTGCCAGCAGTTTCGGCGAGATCAATCAGCCCCAGCATTTT
>TRBV7-2|many|TRBD2|TRBJ2-7
CASSPGGSSYEQYF
TGTGCCAGCAGTCCGGGGGGAAGCTCCTACGAGCAGTACTTC
>TRBV10-3|many|TRBD1|TRBJ2-1
CAISERTGSSYNEQFF
TGTGCCATCAGTGAAAGGACAGGGAGTTCCTACAATGAGCAGTTCTTC
>TRBV6-2/TRBV6-3|many|TRBD2|TRBJ2-5
CASRIGLAGGLETQYF
TGTGCCAGCAGGATCGGACTAGCGGGGGGGCTGGAGACCCAGTACTTC
>TRBV5-4|many|-|TRBJ1-1
CASSSKRRGGNTEAFF
TGTGCCAGCAGCTCGAAAAGGAGGGGGGGGAACACTGAAGCTTTCTTT
>TRBV5-1|many|TRBD1|TRBJ1-2
CASSLKQGIAYTF
TGCGCCAGCAGCTTGAAACAGGGGATAGCCTACACCTTC
>TRBV5-1|many|-|TRBJ1-2
CASSSRSTNYGYTF
TGCGCCAGCAGCTCCAGGTCAACTAACTATGGCTACACCTTC
>TRBV7-2|many|TRBD1|TRBJ2-4
CASSATGGAGKNIQYF
TGTGCCAGCAGCGCAACAGGGGGCGCGGGCAAAAACATTCAGTACTTC
>TRBV20-1|many|-|TRBJ2-3
CSALLFDSGRASTDTQYF
TGCAGTGCTTTGCTTTTCGACTCCGGCCGGGCTAGCACAGATACGCAGTATTTT
>TRBV20-1|many|TRBD1|TRBJ1-1
CSATRQGRVEAFF
TGCAGTGCTACTCGACAGGGAAGGGTGGAAGCTTTCTTT
>TRBV10-3|many|-|TRBJ1-6
CAISGGRGYFQNSPLHF
TGTGCCATCAGTGGTGGCAGGGGTTATTTCCAGAATTCACCCCTCCACTTT
>TRBV5-1|many|TRBD1|TRBJ2-4
CASSLWGQGDIQYF
TGCGCCAGCAGCTTGTGGGGACAGGGTGACATTCAGTACTTC
>TRBV5-1|many|-|TRBJ2-3
CASSSVAAPSTDTQYF
TGCGCCAGCAGCTCGGTAGCGGCACCTAGCACAGATACGCAGTATTTT
>TRBV19|many|-|TRBJ1-5
CASSIPRADQPQHF
TGTGCCAGTAGTATACCCAGGGCGGATCAGCCCCAGCATTTT
>TRBV9|many|-|TRBJ2-1
CASSVGSLGNEQFF
TGTGCCAGCAGCGTAGGGTCCCTCGGGAATGAGCAGTTCTTC
>TRBV12-3/TRBV12-4|many|-|TRBJ2-5
CASSLSIETQYF
TGTGCCAGCAGCCTCAGTATAGAGACCCAGTACTTC
>TRBV5-4|-|TRBD1|TRBJ1-2
CASSQSIRDRNYGYTF
TGTGCCAGCAGCCAAAGTATCCGGGACAGAAACTATGGCTACACCTTC
>TRBV4-1|many|TRBD1|TRBJ2-7
CASSHPVRDRGNEQYF
TGCGCCAGCAGCCATCCGGTCCGGGACAGGGGTAACGAGCAGTACTTC
>TRBV4-3|many|-|TRBJ2-3
CASSQENTDTQYF
TGCGCCAGCAGCCAGGAGAACACAGATACGCAGTATTTT
>TRBV7-2|many|-|TRBJ2-3
CASSSGAGRVDTQYF
TGTGCCAGCAGCTCGGGGGCGGGGCGCGTCGATACGCAGTATTTT